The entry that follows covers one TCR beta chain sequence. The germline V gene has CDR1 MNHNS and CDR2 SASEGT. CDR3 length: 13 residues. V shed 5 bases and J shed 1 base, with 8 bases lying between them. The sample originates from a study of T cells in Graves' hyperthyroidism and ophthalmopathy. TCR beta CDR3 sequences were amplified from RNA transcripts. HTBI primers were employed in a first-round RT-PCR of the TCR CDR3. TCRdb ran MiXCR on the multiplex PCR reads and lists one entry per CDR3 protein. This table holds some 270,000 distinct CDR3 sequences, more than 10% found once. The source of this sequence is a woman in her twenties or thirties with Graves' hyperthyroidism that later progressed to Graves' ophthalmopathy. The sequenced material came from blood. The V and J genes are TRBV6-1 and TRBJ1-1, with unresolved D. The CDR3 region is CASSPMENTEAFF. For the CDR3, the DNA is TGTGCCAGCAGTCCCATGGAGAACACTGAAGCTTTCTTT.